This TCR beta chain is from a study of cytomegalovirus exposure and HLA in healthy donors. Study-wide findings and caveats: TCR association rates varied by HLA locus in a later analysis, with DRB1 highest and HLA-C lowest. There were fewer than 200 TCR beta chains listed as cytomegalovirus-associated.

The J segment lost 2 bases and the V segment lost 4 bases, leaving 4 bases of the junction unmatched. CDR3 length: 14 residues. Germline CDR1 reads LNHDA; CDR2 reads SQIVND (reference sequence). This clone has only one observation. Antigen unknown. Primers for the PCR totalled 60 Vbeta and 13 Jbeta. Sequencing used immunoSEQ multiplex PCR; TCRdb keeps in-frame clones, though not all of them. The repertoire consists of around 70,000 clones, with under 80% occurring once and the leading ten covering 4% to 5%. This TCR came from a man between 60 and 75 years old in good health and CMV-seropositive. The sample was PBMCs. The chain is built from TRBV19 and TRBJ2-5; 7 bases are a match to TRBD1. For the CDR3, the DNA is TGTGCCAGTAGTAACCGGGACAGTCAAGAGACCCAGTACTTC. It translates to CASSNRDSQETQYF. Full variable domain (missing parts from reference TRBV19 and TRBJ2-5): DGGITQSPKYLFRKEGQNVTLSCEQNLNHDAMYWYRQDPGQGLRLIYYSQIVNDFQKGDIAEGYSVSREKKESFPLTVTSAQKNPTAFYLCASSNRDSQETQYFGPGTRLLVL.